A single sample is the source of the 31 T cell receptor beta chains below, sequenced in a study of response to subunit inactivated influenza vaccine. TCRdb re-called the RT-PCR reads through MiXCR, storing one row per CDR3 protein. The sample yields some 520,000 distinct CDR3 sequences, more than 15% seen once. Sequencing was performed on CD4+ T cells sorted from PBMCs, taken less than 30 months after vaccination. All receptors come from a man between 50 and 69 years old who received an inactivated influenza vaccine.

The CDR3: CASSSSGGAYYNEQFF. The DNA for the CDR3 is TGTGCCAGCAGCTCTAGCGGGGGGGCGTACTACAATGAGCAGTTCTTC. The chain recombines TRBV5-4 with TRBJ2-1; TRBD2 matches 12 bases. This CDR3 spans 16 amino acids. The J segment lost 3 bases and the V segment lost 3 bases, leaving 4 bases of the junction unmatched. The germline V gene has CDR1 SGHNT and CDR2 YYREEE (reference sequence). The entire variable domain, with the rest obtained from reference TRBV5-4 and TRBJ2-1, is as follows: ETGVTQSPTHLIKTRGQQVTLRCSSQSGHNTVSWYQQALGQGPQFIFQYYREEENGRGNFPPRFSGLQFPNYSSELNVNALELDDSALYLCASSSSGGAYYNEQFFGPGTRLTVL.

In regard to this clonotype: A much larger clone lies one base from this, so it may be a read error. The V and J genes are TRBV4-2 and TRBJ2-1; D is possibly TRBD2 (6 bases). In germline, CDR1 is LGHNA, CDR2 YNFKEQ. CDR3 length: 19 residues. With 0 bases removed from V and 1 base from J, the gap between germline ends came to 19 bases. CDR3 DNA sequence: TGTGCCAGCAGCCAAGATGGGGGACCAGCGGGTGCTTCCTACAATGAGCAGTTCTTC. It specifies CASSQDGGPAGASYNEQFF.

At least ten counts were recorded for this clonotype. This chain uses TRBV12-3 or TRBV12-4 with TRBJ2-2; D may be TRBD1 (5 bases). Trimming took 2 bases from V and 5 from J, leaving 6 bases between them. The CDR3 consists of 13 residues. The CDR3 loop is CASSLRGTGELFF. The CDR3 coding sequence is TGTGCCAGCAGTTTAAGGGGAACCGGGGAGCTGTTTTTT.

The gene calls are TRBV20-1 and TRBJ1-2; tentatively, D is TRBD1 (5 bases). Trimming removed 1 base from V and 4 bases from J, with 10 bases in between. The CDR3 loop spans 13 amino acids. Germline V gene lookup returns CDR1 DFQATT and CDR2 SNEGSKA (reference sequence). In DNA form, the CDR3 reads TGCAGTGCTAGAGTTCCAGGGATCTATGGCTACACCTTC. Translation gives CSARVPGIYGYTF.

This chain links TRBV29-1 with TRBJ2-5; no definite D call. V lost 7 bases and J lost 5, with 14 bases in between. Germline CDR1 reads SQVTM; CDR2 reads ANQGSEA. The CDR3 has 12 residues. The CDR3 loop is CSASRGYETQYF. The CDR3, as DNA: TGCAGCGCCTCACGTGGGTACGAGACCCAGTACTTC.

This clonotype has a handful of counts. The J gene is TRBJ2-3, the V gene TRBV29-1; a possible D gene is TRBD1 (5 bases). Trimming removed 3 bases from V and 0 bases from J, with 16 bases in between. This CDR3 is 16 amino acids long. CDR1 and CDR2 from the germline V gene are SQVTM and ANQGSEA. Written as DNA, the CDR3 is TGCAGCGTTGATGGCCTCTGGAAGGGGAGCACAGATACGCAGTATTTT. Its protein is CSVDGLWKGSTDTQYF.

This clonotype was detected many times. The V call is TRBV12-3 or TRBV12-4, the J call TRBJ2-7; 10 nucleotides agree with TRBD1. The ends lost 3 bases at V and 4 bases at J; junction bases unmatched: 3. The CDR3 loop spans 14 amino acids. The CDR3 region is CASSFWDRGYEQYF. DNA of the CDR3: TGTGCCAGCAGTTTCTGGGACAGGGGATACGAGCAGTACTTC.

This rearrangement joins TRBV7-9 to TRBJ1-2; TRBD1 matches 7 bases. Germline-derived CDR1 and CDR2 are SEHNR and FQNEAQ (reference sequence). The length of the CDR3 is 16 residues. Trimming cost V 3 bases and J 6 bases; bases outside gene matches: 13. CDR3: CASSLHTTGKRNGYTF. CDR3 DNA sequence: TGTGCCAGCAGCTTGCATACGACAGGGAAGCGGAATGGCTACACCTTC.

In this sample, this clonotype turned up a few times. The chain is built from TRBV5-1 and TRBJ2-3; TRBD1 agrees at 9 bases. V dropped 4 bases and J dropped 2; count of bases not matched to a gene: 5. Germline loops: CDR1 SGHRS, CDR2 YFSETQ. The CDR3 spans 15 residues. CDR3 region: CASSPDRGDTDTQYF. As DNA, the CDR3 is TGCGCCAGCAGCCCAGACAGGGGGGACACAGATACGCAGTATTTT.

Only a few counts were recorded for this clonotype. The rearrangement links TRBV5-1 to TRBJ2-1; 7 nucleotides match TRBD2. CDR1 is SGHRS, CDR2 YFSETQ, per germline. This CDR3 has 16 residues. J was trimmed by 4 bases and V by 5 bases; bases with no gene match: 12. CDR3 loop: CASSFVRLAAYNEQFF. CDR3 DNA sequence: TGCGCCAGCAGTTTTGTACGCCTAGCGGCTTACAATGAGCAGTTCTTC.

This clonotype was counted at least ten times. This sequence joins TRBV20-1 and TRBJ1-2; TRBD1 is a possible D gene (6 bases). Germline CDR1 DFQATT, CDR2 SNEGSKA (reference sequence). This CDR3 has 12 amino acids. Trimming pared 5 bases from V and 4 bases from J, leaving 11 bases between. This chain's CDR3 is CSAYSTGYGYTF. In DNA, the CDR3 is TGCAGTGCTTACTCGACAGGCTATGGCTACACCTTC.

The chain has TRBV9 and TRBJ2-7; 10 nucleotides match TRBD2. The trim removed 3 bases at V and 7 bases at J, leaving 7 bases unmatched. The CDR3 runs 14 residues. In germline, CDR1 is SGDLS, CDR2 YYNGEE. The CDR3 DNA sequence: TGTGCCAGCAGCGCGGCTAGCGGGAGTGAGGAGCAGTACTTC. This sequence encodes CASSAASGSEEQYF.

The V call is TRBV11-2, the J call TRBJ2-5, with 13 positions matching TRBD2. The CDR3 sequence is 18 residues long. The junction had 10 bases not matched to a gene; V was cut back by 1 base and J by 5 bases. Germline assignment: CDR1 SGHAT and CDR2 FQNNGV. CDR3 sequence: CASSLGGLAGYGGETQYF. CDR3 nucleotide sequence: TGTGCCAGCAGCTTAGGGGGACTAGCGGGGTACGGAGGTGAGACCCAGTACTTC.

The V call is TRBV4-2, the J call TRBJ2-3, with 11 bases fitting TRBD2. V lost 0 bases to trimming and J lost 1 base; unmatched junction nucleotides: 9. The germline CDR1 and CDR2 sequences are LGHNA and YNFKEQ. The length of the CDR3 is 19 residues. CDR3 nucleotides: TGTGCCAGCAGCCAAGAACCCGCTAGCGGGGGGCGTCGCACAGATACGCAGTATTTT. Residues: CASSQEPASGGRRTDTQYF.

The chain uses TRBV2 and TRBJ2-5, with D perhaps matching TRBD2 (5 bases). The CDR3 runs to 13 residues. V lost 4 bases and J 2 bases, leaving 8 bases between the germline ends. Germline V gives CDR1 SNHLY, CDR2 FYNNEI. Written as DNA, the CDR3 is TGTGCCAGCAGTGTGACTAAGCAAGAGACCCAGTACTTC. Translation gives CASSVTKQETQYF.

This clonotype has only a few counts. The gene calls are TRBV12-3 or TRBV12-4 and TRBJ2-7; D might be TRBD2 (6 bases). This CDR3 is 13 amino acids long. The V gene lost 0 bases and the J gene lost 7 bases, with 10 bases spanning the gap. CDR3 in DNA: TGTGCCAGCAGTTTAGCGCATGGGGGGGAGCAGTACTTC. This translates into CASSLAHGGEQYF.

The rearrangement links TRBV19 to TRBJ1-4, with D unclear. V was pared by 5 bases and J by 4 bases, with 14 bases between. Per germline, CDR1 LNHDA and CDR2 SQIVND (reference sequence). This CDR3 is built from 15 residues. CDR3 amino acids: CASSATGIGNEKLFF. In nucleotides, the CDR3 is TGTGCCAGTAGTGCGACCGGGATCGGTAATGAAAAACTGTTTTTT. The variable domain in full, completed from reference TRBV19 and TRBJ1-4, reads DGGITQSPKYLFRKEGQNVTLSCEQNLNHDAMYWYRQDPGQGLRLIYYSQIVNDFQKGDIAEGYSVSREKKESFPLTVTSAQKNPTAFYLCASSATGIGNEKLFFGSGTQLSVL.

This clonotype was recorded many times. The chain employs TRBV7-2 and TRBJ2-7; D unresolved. Per the germline V gene, CDR1 is SGHTA and CDR2 is FQGNSA. V was trimmed by 3 bases and J by 0 bases, leaving 9 bases between them. The CDR3 is made up of 14 amino acids. CDR3 sequence: CASSFRRSSYEQYF. The CDR3 DNA sequence: TGTGCCAGCAGCTTTAGGCGGAGCTCCTACGAGCAGTACTTC.

This clonotype was counted many times. V usage is TRBV5-1 and J usage is TRBJ2-5, with D maybe TRBD1 (6 bases). The CDR3 sequence is 13 residues long. CDR1 SGHRS and CDR2 YFSETQ come from the germline V gene. Trimming pared 5 bases from V and 1 base from J, leaving 9 bases between. The CDR3 coding sequence is TGCGCCAGCAGACAGGGCCTCCAAGAGACCCAGTACTTC. It encodes CASRQGLQETQYF.

The chain combines TRBV2 with TRBJ2-1; D is possibly TRBD1 (5 bases). Germline values: CDR1 SNHLY, CDR2 FYNNEI. V was shortened by 9 bases and J by 13 bases, with 16 bases between the two germline ends. This CDR3 is built from 11 residues. The CDR3 sequence is CASKTAQEQFF. The CDR3, as DNA: TGTGCCAGTAAGACAGCTCAAGAACAGTTCTTC.

The chain couples TRBV20-1 to TRBJ2-5; D remains ambiguous. Germline lookup yields CDR1 DFQATT and CDR2 SNEGSKA (reference sequence). The length of the CDR3 is 13 residues. V lost 0 bases and J 4 bases, leaving 9 bases between the germline ends. This CDR3 is CSARDPPGETQYF. CDR3 DNA: TGCAGTGCTAGAGATCCCCCGGGAGAGACCCAGTACTTC.

The chain links TRBV20-1 to TRBJ1-5; tentatively, D is TRBD1 (5 bases). This CDR3 comprises 15 residues. The V gene lost 5 bases and the J gene lost 0 bases, with 14 bases spanning the gap. CDR1 and CDR2 from the germline V gene are DFQATT and SNEGSKA (reference sequence). CDR3 sequence reads: CSALLQADSNQPQHF. DNA for the CDR3: TGCAGTGCTCTGCTACAGGCGGATAGCAATCAGCCCCAGCATTTT.

The CDR3 nucleotides are TGTGCCAGCTTGGTCTCGTCGCTTTTCGGAGGCTCCTACGAGCAGTACTTC. Translated, it gives CASLVSSLFGGSYEQYF. The J gene is TRBJ2-7, the V gene TRBV2; D might be TRBD2 (5 bases). CDR3 size: 17 residues. V was pared by 8 bases and J by 0 bases, with 23 bases between. Germline lookup yields CDR1 SNHLY and CDR2 FYNNEI.

This clonotype has more than one count but fewer than ten. J is TRBJ2-7 and V is TRBV7-9, with unresolved D. CDR1 is SEHNR and CDR2 is FQNEAQ in the germline V gene (reference sequence). With 5 bases removed from V and 2 bases from J, the gap between germline ends came to 7 bases. This CDR3 has 12 amino acids. The DNA for the CDR3 is TGTGCCAGCAGCAGCATAACCTACGAGCAGTACTTC. The encoded protein is CASSSITYEQYF. Using reference TRBV7-9 and TRBJ2-7 for the parts outside the CDR3, the full variable domain is DTGVSQNPRHKITKRGQNVTFRCDPISEHNRLYWYRQTLGQGPEFLTYFQNEAQLEKSRLLSDRFSAERPKGSFSTLEIQRTEQGDSAMYLCASSSITYEQYFGPGTRLTVT.

In this sample, this clonotype turned up many times. This chain links TRBV20-1 with TRBJ2-7, with D tentatively TRBD1 (6 bases). Trimming took off 6 bases at V and 6 bases at J, with 18 bases between the two ends. This CDR3 contains 13 residues. Per the germline V gene, CDR1 is DFQATT and CDR2 is SNEGSKA (reference sequence). In DNA, the CDR3 is TGCAGTGCGCCTCTAATGGGGGCGGCCGAGCAGTACTTC. As protein: CSAPLMGAAEQYF.

This clonotype was seen a few times. The genes are TRBV11-3 and TRBJ2-1; a weak D match, TRBD1 (5 bases). The CDR3 sequence is 13 residues long. The germline V and J ends were trimmed by 4 bases and 12 bases, with 16 bases remaining between them. Germline CDR1 is SGHNT and CDR2 is YENEEA. The CDR3 nucleotides are TGTGCCAGCAGCTCCGAAAGGGGCCGAGGGCAGTTCTTC. Amino acids: CASSSERGRGQFF.

J is TRBJ2-1 and V is TRBV5-6; 8 nucleotides match TRBD1. Germline lookup yields CDR1 SGHDT and CDR2 YYEEEE. There are 15 residues in the CDR3. V shed 0 bases and J 7 bases; nucleotides not matched to a gene: 6. The CDR3 bases are TGTGCCAGCAGCTTGGCAAGAACAGGGGGGAATGAGCAGTTCTTC. Protein sequence: CASSLARTGGNEQFF.

The chain links TRBV20-1 to TRBJ2-7, with D perhaps matching TRBD2 (5 bases). Deletions cut 6 bases from V and 3 bases from J, with 12 bases between. The CDR3 covers 12 residues. Germline CDR1 is DFQATT and CDR2 is SNEGSKA (reference sequence). CDR3 region: CSAPRGIYEQYF. The CDR3 nucleotides are TGCAGTGCACCTCGGGGTATCTACGAGCAGTACTTC.

This clonotype was counted a few times. This chain connects TRBV29-1 to TRBJ2-3; 10 positions agree with TRBD1. The CDR3 is 15 residues long. J was trimmed by 9 bases and V by 7 bases; bases with no gene match: 16. Germline V gene lookup returns CDR1 SQVTM and CDR2 ANQGSEA. CDR3 in amino acids: CSAKSGTGDAGTQYF. The CDR3 coding sequence is TGCAGCGCAAAGTCCGGGACAGGGGATGCGGGAACGCAGTATTTT.

This clonotype came up a few times. This chain joins TRBV2 and TRBJ2-7; D gene unclear. This CDR3 has 12 amino acids. V lost 5 bases, J lost 2 bases, and 7 bases lay in between. Germline V CDR1 and CDR2: SNHLY, FYNNEI. CDR3 DNA: TGTGCCAGCAGTCACGTCCCCTACGAGCAGTACTTC. It codes for CASSHVPYEQYF.

The genes are TRBV29-1 and TRBJ2-5; possible D gene TRBD2, 6 bases. Germline values: CDR1 SQVTM, CDR2 ANQGSEA. The CDR3 consists of 14 residues. Trimming shortened V by 2 bases and J by 5 bases, and 15 bases separated the two germline ends. In DNA form, the CDR3 reads TGCAGCGTTGAACGGACGGGGGTAAGGGAGACCCAGTACTTC. It is translated as CSVERTGVRETQYF.